The entry that follows covers one T cell receptor beta chain sequence. The target antigen is unknown. The data originate from a study of cytomegalovirus exposure and HLA in healthy donors. Study background: Inside one of the first data releases sat about 91 million unique TCRs taken from HLA-typed donors.

PCR employed 60 Vbeta and 13 Jbeta primers. The repertoire was sequenced with immunoSEQ multiplex PCR; TCRdb's copy has only in-frame clones and lacks some. The sample contains around 180,000 clones, 75% to 90% of which appear only once. Study-level points and caveats: A later examination showed that TCR association rates differed by HLA locus, with DRB1 most and HLA-C fewest.

The source material was PBMCs. The clonotype was recovered from a boy younger than 10 in good health and CMV-seronegative.

The CDR3 nucleotides are TGTGCCAGCAGCGCAGGGACAGGGAATTACCAAGAGACCCAGTACTTC. Translated: CASSAGTGNYQETQYF. The V and J genes are TRBV7-8 and TRBJ2-5, with 9 bases identical to TRBD1. Germline V CDR1 and CDR2: SGHVS, FQNEAQ. The CDR3 contains 16 residues. V was pared by 5 bases and J by 0 bases, with 7 bases of the junction left unmatched. The variable domain in full, with the rest retrieved from reference TRBV7-8 and TRBJ2-5, is GAGVSQSPRYKVAKRGQDVALRCDPISGHVSLFWYQQALGQGPEFLTYFQNEAQLDKSGLPSDRFFAERPEGSVSTLKIQRTQQEDSAVYLCASSAGTGNYQETQYFGPGTRLLVL.